This T cell receptor beta chain was sequenced during a study of T cells in Graves' hyperthyroidism and ophthalmopathy. This clonotype was picked up many times. Its antigen is undetermined. The CDR3 is 14 residues long. CDR1 is LNHDA and CDR2 is SQIVND in the germline V gene (reference sequence). Losses at the gene ends were 6 bases for V and 2 bases for J; bases not matched to a gene: 5. TCR beta CDR3 sequences were amplified from RNA transcripts. Primed by the HTBI set, a first-round RT-PCR was run on the TCR CDR3. In TCRdb, the multiplex PCR reads were re-called with MiXCR into one record per CDR3 protein. This table holds fewer than 350,000 distinct CDR3 sequences, roughly 15% found once. General study points: Most expanded thyroid clonotypes above 0.001 recurred in blood.

The J gene is TRBJ2-7, the V gene TRBV19; 9 bases match TRBD2. This sequence was found in a woman aged 50 to 60 with Graves' hyperthyroidism that later progressed to Graves' ophthalmopathy. Sequencing input: blood. The CDR3 protein is CASRDGLATYEQYF. The DNA of the CDR3 is TGTGCCAGTAGAGACGGACTAGCGACCTACGAGCAGTACTTC.